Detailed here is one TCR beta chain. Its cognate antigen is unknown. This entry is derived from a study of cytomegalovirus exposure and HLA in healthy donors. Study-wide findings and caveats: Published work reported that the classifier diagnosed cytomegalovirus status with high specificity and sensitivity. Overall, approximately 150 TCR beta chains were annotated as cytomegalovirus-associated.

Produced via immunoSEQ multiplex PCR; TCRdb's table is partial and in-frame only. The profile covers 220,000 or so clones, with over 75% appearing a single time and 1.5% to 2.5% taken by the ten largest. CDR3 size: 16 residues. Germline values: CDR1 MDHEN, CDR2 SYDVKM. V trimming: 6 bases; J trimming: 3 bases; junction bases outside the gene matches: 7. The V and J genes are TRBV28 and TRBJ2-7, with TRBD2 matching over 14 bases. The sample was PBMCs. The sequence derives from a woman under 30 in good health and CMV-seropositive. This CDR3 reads CASSPTSGRGSYEQYF. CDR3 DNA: TGTGCCAGCAGCCCGACTAGCGGGAGGGGGAGCTACGAGCAGTACTTC.